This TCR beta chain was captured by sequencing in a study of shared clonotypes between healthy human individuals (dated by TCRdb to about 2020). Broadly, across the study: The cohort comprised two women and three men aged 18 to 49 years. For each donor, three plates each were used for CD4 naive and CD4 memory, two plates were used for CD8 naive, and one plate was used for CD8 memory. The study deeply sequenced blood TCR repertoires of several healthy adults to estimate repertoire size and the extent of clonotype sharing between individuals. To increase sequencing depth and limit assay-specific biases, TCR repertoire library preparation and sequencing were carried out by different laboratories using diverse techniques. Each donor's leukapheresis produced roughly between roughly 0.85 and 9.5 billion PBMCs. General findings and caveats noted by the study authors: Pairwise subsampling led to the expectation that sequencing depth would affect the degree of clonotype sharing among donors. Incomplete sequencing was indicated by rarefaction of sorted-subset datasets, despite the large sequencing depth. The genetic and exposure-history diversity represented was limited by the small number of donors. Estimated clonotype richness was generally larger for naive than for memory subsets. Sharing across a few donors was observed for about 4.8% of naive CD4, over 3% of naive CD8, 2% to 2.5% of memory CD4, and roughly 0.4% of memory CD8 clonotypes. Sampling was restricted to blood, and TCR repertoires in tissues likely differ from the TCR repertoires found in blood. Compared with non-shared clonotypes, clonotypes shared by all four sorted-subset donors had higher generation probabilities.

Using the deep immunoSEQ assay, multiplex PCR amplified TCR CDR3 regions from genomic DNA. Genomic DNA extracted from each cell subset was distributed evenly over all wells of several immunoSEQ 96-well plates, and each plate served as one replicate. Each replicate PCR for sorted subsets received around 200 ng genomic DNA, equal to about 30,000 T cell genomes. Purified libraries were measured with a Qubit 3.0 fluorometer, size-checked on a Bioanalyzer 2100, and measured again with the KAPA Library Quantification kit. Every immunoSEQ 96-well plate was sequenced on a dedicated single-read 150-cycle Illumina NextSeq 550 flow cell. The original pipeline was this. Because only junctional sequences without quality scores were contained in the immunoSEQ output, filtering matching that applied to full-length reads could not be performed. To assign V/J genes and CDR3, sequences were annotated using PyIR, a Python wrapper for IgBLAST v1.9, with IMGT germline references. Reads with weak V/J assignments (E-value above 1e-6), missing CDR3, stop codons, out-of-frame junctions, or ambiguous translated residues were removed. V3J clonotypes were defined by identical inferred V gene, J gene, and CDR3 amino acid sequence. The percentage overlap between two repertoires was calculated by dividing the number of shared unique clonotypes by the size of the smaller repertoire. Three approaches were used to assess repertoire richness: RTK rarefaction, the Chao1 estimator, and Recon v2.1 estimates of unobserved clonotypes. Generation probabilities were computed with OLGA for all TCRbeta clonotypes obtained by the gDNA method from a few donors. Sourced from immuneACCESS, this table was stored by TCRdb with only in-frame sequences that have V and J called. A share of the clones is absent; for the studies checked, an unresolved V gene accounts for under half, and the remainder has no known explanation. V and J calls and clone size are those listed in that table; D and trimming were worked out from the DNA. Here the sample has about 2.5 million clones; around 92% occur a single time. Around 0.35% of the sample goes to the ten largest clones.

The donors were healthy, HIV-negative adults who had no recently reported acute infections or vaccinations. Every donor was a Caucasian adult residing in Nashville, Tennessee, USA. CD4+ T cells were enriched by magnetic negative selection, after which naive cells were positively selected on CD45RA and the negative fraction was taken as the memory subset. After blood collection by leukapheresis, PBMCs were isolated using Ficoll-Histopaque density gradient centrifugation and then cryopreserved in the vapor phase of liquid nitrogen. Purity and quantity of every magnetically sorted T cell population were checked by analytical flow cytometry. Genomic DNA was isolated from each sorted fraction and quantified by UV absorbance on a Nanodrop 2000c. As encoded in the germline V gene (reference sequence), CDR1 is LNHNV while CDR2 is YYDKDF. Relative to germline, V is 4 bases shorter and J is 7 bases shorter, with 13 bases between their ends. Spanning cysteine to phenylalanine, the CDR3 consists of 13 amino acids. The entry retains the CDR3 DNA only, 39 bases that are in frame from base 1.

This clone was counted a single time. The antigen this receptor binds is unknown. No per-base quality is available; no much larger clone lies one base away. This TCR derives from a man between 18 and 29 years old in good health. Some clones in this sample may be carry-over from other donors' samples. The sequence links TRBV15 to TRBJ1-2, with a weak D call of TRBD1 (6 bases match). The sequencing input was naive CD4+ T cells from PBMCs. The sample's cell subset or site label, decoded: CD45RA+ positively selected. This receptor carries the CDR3 CATSTRTAGGYTF. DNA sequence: TGTGCCACCAGCACCCGGACAGCAGGTGGCTACACCTTC.